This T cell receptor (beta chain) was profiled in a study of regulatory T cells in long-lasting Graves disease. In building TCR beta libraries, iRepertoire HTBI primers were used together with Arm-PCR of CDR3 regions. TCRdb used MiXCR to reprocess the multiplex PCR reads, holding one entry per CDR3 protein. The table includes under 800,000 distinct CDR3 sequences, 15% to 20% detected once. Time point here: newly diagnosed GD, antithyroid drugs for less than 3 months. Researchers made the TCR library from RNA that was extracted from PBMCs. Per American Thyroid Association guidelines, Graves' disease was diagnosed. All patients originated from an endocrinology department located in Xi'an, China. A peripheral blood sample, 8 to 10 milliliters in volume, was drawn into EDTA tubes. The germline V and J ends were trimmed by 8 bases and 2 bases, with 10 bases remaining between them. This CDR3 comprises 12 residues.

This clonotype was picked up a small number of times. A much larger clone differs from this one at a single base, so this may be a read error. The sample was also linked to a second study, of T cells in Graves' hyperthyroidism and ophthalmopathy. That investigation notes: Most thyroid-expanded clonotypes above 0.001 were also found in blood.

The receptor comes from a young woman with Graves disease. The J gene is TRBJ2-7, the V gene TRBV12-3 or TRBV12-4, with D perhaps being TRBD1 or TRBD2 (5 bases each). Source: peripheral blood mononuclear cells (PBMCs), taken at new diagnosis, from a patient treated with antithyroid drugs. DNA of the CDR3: TGTGCCAGCGGGACGCCTGCCTACGAGCAGTACTTC. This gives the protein CASGTPAYEQYF.